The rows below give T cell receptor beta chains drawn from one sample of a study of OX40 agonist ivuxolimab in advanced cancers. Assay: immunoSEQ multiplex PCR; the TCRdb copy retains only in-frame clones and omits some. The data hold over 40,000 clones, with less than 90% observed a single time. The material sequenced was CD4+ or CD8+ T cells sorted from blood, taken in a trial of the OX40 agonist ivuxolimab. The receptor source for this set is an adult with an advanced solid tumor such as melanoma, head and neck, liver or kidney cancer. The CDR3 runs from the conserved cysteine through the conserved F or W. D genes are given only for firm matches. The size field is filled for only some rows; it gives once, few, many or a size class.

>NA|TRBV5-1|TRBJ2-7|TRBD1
CASSWGQGVDEQYF
TGCGCCAGCAGCTGGGGGCAGGGGGTCGACGAGCAGTACTTC
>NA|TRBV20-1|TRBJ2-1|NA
CSAFYNEQFF
TGCAGTGCCTTCTACAATGAGCAGTTCTTC
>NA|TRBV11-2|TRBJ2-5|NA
CASSYTGGVQETQYF
TGTGCCAGCAGCTACACCGGAGGGGTCCAAGAGACCCAGTACTTC
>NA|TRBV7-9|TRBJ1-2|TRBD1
CASSSPGQTHRYGYTF
TGTGCCAGCAGCTCCCCGGGACAGACCCACCGATATGGCTACACCTTC
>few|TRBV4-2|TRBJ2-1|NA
CASSQDHAGGSYNEQFF
TGTGCCAGCAGCCAAGATCATGCGGGTGGCTCCTACAATGAGCAGTTCTTC
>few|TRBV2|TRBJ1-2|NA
CASSGGQGTSGYTF
TGTGCCAGCAGTGGGGGTCAGGGCACCAGTGGCTACACCTTC
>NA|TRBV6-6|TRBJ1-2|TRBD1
CASSYAGQGENTF
TGTGCCAGCAGTTACGCCGGACAGGGCGAGAACACCTTC
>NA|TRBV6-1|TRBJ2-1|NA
CASSEASAGHNEQFF
TGTGCCAGCAGTGAAGCTAGCGCGGGGCACAATGAGCAGTTCTTC
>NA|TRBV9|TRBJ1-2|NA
CASSVSALGGYTF
TGTGCCAGCAGCGTATCGGCCTTGGGAGGCTACACCTTC
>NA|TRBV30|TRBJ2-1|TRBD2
CAGREGLYNEQFF
TGTGCCGGACGGGAGGGCCTGTACAATGAGCAGTTCTTC
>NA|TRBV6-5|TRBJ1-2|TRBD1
CASTGHAGGGGYTF
TGTGCCAGCACTGGTCACGCAGGGGGCGGTGGCTACACCTTC
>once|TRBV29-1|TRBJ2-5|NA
CSVLLTKETQYF
TGCAGCGTTCTGTTGACAAAAGAGACCCAGTACTTC
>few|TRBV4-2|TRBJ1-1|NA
CASSQGGAQRTEAFF
TGTGCCAGCAGCCAAGGGGGGGCACAACGTACTGAAGCTTTCTTT
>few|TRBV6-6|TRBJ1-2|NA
CASLQGAYGYTF
TGTGCCAGCTTACAGGGCGCCTATGGCTACACCTTC
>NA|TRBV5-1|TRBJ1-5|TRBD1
CASSLAPRGTYSNQPQHF
TGCGCCAGCAGCTTGGCCCCCAGGGGGACATATAGCAATCAGCCCCAGCATTTT
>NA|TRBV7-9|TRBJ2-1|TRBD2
CASSLPHRLAGSKGEQFF
TGTGCCAGCAGCTTACCCCATAGACTAGCGGGATCAAAGGGTGAGCAGTTCTTC
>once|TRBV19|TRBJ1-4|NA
CASSINRNEKLFF
TGTGCCAGTAGTATAAACCGTAATGAAAAACTGTTTTTT
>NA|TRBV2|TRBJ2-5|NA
CASQLGETQYF
TGTGCCTCCCAACTTGGGGAGACCCAGTACTTC